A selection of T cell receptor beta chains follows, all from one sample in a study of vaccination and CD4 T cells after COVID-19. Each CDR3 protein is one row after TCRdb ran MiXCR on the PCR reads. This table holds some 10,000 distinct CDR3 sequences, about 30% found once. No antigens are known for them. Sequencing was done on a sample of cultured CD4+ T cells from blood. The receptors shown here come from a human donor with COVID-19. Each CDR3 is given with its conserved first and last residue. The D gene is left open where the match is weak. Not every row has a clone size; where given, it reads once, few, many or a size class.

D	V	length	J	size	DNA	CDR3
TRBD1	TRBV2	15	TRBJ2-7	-	TGTGCCAGCAGTGTCCACAGGGGGCGCCTTACCGAGCAGTACTTC	CASSVHRGRLTEQYF
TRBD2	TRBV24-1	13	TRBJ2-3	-	TGTGCCACCAGTGGGGGGGGGGTAGATACGCAGTATTTT	CATSGGGVDTQYF
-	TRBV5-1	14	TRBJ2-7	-	TGCGCCAGCAGCTTGGCCGGGACCAACTACGAGCAGTACTTC	CASSLAGTNYEQYF
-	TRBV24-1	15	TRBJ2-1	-	TGTGCCACCAGTGATCCGCGGACGGCGGGGAATGAGCAGTTCTTC	CATSDPRTAGNEQFF
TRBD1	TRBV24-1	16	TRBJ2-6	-	TGTGCCACCAGTGACCCGACAGGGAATGGGGCCAACGTCCTGACTTTC	CATSDPTGNGANVLTF
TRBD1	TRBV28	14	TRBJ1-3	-	TGTGCCACCACGGACAGGGCGAATGGAAACACCATATATTTT	CATTDRANGNTIYF
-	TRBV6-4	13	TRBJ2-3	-	TGTGCCAGCAGTGGGACGGAAACAGATACGCAGTATTTT	CASSGTETDTQYF
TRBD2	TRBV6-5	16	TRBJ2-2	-	TGTGCCAGCAGTTGGACTAGCGGGGCTCGGGGCGGGGAGCTGTTTTTT	CASSWTSGARGGELFF
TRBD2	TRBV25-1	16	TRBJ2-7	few	TGTGCCAGCAGTGAAAACGTAGCGGGGGCTTCCTACGAGCAGTACTTC	CASSENVAGASYEQYF
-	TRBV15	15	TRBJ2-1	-	TGTGCCACCAGCAGAGATAGCAGGATTTGGAATGAGCAGTTCTTC	CATSRDSRIWNEQFF
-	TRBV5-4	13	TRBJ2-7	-	TGTGCCAGCAGCTTGGCCGGAACACTCGAGCAGTACTTC	CASSLAGTLEQYF
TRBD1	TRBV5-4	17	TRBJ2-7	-	TGTGCCAGCAGCTCGTTAGCCCCTCGGACAGGTTCCCACGAGCAGTACTTC	CASSSLAPRTGSHEQYF
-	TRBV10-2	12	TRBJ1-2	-	TGCGCCAGCATGAAGGATAGTTATGGCTACACCTTC	CASMKDSYGYTF
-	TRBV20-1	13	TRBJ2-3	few	TGCAGTGCTAGGGGCGGGAGCACAGATACGCAGTATTTT	CSARGGSTDTQYF
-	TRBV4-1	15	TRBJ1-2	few	TGCGCCAGCAGCCAACCCCCGGGGCCCAATTCGGGCTACACCTTC	CASSQPPGPNSGYTF
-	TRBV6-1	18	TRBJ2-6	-	TGTGCCAGCAGAGGAGGTTTTGGGCTCAGCTCTGGGGCCAACGTCCTGACTTTC	CASRGGFGLSSGANVLTF
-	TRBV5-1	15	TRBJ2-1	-	TGCGCCAGCAGCTCCGGACAGATCCTGGTGGATGAGCAGTTCTTC	CASSSGQILVDEQFF
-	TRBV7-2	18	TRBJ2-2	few	TGTGCCAGCAGCCCGCGTAGAGGGGGGGCCCTGAACACCGGGGAGCTGTTTTTT	CASSPRRGGALNTGELFF
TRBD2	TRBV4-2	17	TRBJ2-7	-	TGTGCCAGCAGCCAAGATGGGGTCCTAGCGGGGACCTACGAGCAGTACTTC	CASSQDGVLAGTYEQYF
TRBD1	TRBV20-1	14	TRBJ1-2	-	TGCAGTGCTAGAGACGCCGGGACAGGGGTAGGCTACACCTTC	CSARDAGTGVGYTF
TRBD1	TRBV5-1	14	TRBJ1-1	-	TGCGCCAGCAGCTGGCTGACAGGGGGCACGGAAGCTTTCTTT	CASSWLTGGTEAFF
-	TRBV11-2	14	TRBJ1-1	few	TGTGCCAGCAGAACCGGGACAACTAACACTGAAGCTTTCTTT	CASRTGTTNTEAFF
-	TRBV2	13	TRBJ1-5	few	TGTGCCAGCAGTGAGGGAAGAGATCAGCCCCAGCATTTT	CASSEGRDQPQHF
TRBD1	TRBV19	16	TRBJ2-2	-	TGTGCCAGTAGTATTTGGACAGGGGGTAACACCGGGGAGCTGTTTTTT	CASSIWTGGNTGELFF
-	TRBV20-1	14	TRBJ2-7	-	TGCAGTGCTTCCCGAGGGACACTCTCCTACGAGCAGTACTTC	CSASRGTLSYEQYF
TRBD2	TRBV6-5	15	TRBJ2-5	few	TGTGCCAGCAGTTACGCCCCGGGACTAGTTTTGACCCAGTACTTC	CASSYAPGLVLTQYF
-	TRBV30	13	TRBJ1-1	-	TGTGCCTGGGGGACTGGGGGGAACACTGAAGCTTTCTTT	CAWGTGGNTEAFF
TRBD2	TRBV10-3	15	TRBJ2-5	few	TGTGCCATCAGTGACCCCGGGACTAGCGGGGAGACCCAGTACTTC	CAISDPGTSGETQYF